The 20 T cell receptor beta chains below all came from one sample that was sequenced in a study of blood T cell repertoires in COVID-19. Clones were read by immunoSEQ multiplex PCR, and TCRdb kept only the in-frame ones, dropping some. The table shows 100,000 to 150,000 clones, with over 75% occurring only once. What was sequenced was peripheral blood. The receptors were sampled from a woman between 55 and 75 years old with acute or convalescent COVID-19.

This clone occurred a few times. The chain is built from TRBV5-1 and TRBJ1-2; 11 nucleotides match TRBD1. The germline V gene has CDR1 SGHRS and CDR2 YFSETQ. The CDR3 is 14 residues long. V gave up 0 bases and J gave up 6 bases; unmatched junction bases: 1. In DNA form, the CDR3 reads TGCGCCAGCAGCTTGGGGACAGGGGGCGATGGCTACACCTTC. Its protein is CASSLGTGGDGYTF.

The V call is TRBV15, the J call TRBJ1-2; TRBD1 matches at 7 bases. CDR3 length: 14 amino acids. J gave up 7 bases and V 4 bases, and 9 bases lay outside the gene matches. The germline CDR1 and CDR2 sequences are LNHNV and YYDKDF (reference sequence). In nucleotides, the CDR3 is TGTGCCACCAGCAAACCGACAGGGATGGGTGGCTACACCTTC. Translated, it gives CATSKPTGMGGYTF.

The rearrangement uses TRBV21-1 and TRBJ1-1; TRBD1, the D gene given by the table, was not confirmed from the DNA. TRBV21-1 is classified as a pseudogene. This CDR3 comprises 13 residues. The CDR3 loop reads CASNRQGGTEAFF. The CDR3 DNA follows: TGTGCCAGCAATAGACAGGGTGGCACTGAAGCTTTCTTT.

The chain carries TRBV15 and TRBJ1-1; TRBD1 might be the D (6 bases). Trimming took off 3 bases at V and 4 bases at J, with 12 bases between the two ends. The CDR3 runs to 14 residues. CDR1 LNHNV and CDR2 YYDKDF come from the germline V gene (reference sequence). CDR3 loop: CATSSERTATEAFF. As DNA, the CDR3 is TGTGCCACCAGCAGCGAACGGACAGCCACTGAAGCTTTCTTT.

The genes are TRBV18 and TRBJ2-7; D uncertain. Germline V lookup: CDR1 KGHSH, CDR2 LQKENI. The CDR3 spans 11 residues. The V end was cut by 6 bases, the J end by 2 bases, with 5 bases between. The CDR3 loop reads CASSLAYEQYF. CDR3 nucleotides: TGTGCCAGCTCGCTAGCCTACGAGCAGTACTTC.

The chain joins TRBV12-3 or TRBV12-4 to TRBJ1-1; TRBD1 is a possible D gene (6 bases). Between the trimmed V and J ends, which lost 6 bases and 8 bases, there was a span of 16 bases. The CDR3 consists of 13 residues. This CDR3 is CASSPDRSWEAFF. DNA for the CDR3: TGTGCCAGCAGCCCGGACAGATCGTGGGAAGCTTTCTTT.

The gene calls are TRBV3-1 (or the pseudogene TRBV3-2) and TRBJ2-1, with 8 positions matching TRBD2. The junction had 8 bases not matched to a gene; V was cut back by 4 bases and J by 6 bases. This CDR3 region has 15 residues. Germline V CDR1 and CDR2: LGHDT, YNNKEL (reference sequence). The CDR3 here is CASSRLGTSLNEQFF. In DNA, the CDR3 is TGTGCCAGCAGCCGACTGGGGACTAGTCTCAATGAGCAGTTCTTC.

This clone has just one count. The J gene is TRBJ1-4, the V gene TRBV6-6; TRBD1 aligns across 8 bases. There are 14 residues in the CDR3. CDR1 MNHNY and CDR2 SVGAGI come from the germline V gene (reference sequence). The J segment lost 5 bases and the V segment lost 7 bases, leaving 6 bases of the junction unmatched. The CDR3: CASTQAGGNEKLFF. The CDR3, as DNA: TGTGCCAGCACCCAGGCAGGGGGCAATGAAAAACTGTTTTTT.

The chain couples TRBV5-1 to TRBJ1-2, with TRBD1 matching over 7 bases. The V segment lost 1 base and the J segment 4 bases; nucleotides outside the gene matches: 7. The germline V gene has CDR1 SGHRS and CDR2 YFSETQ. The CDR3 consists of 15 residues. The DNA for the CDR3 is TGCGCCAGCAGCTTGCAGGGGGGCTCGCCCTATGGCTACACCTTC. As protein: CASSLQGGSPYGYTF.

This CDR3 is CASSWTGQDGYTF. For the CDR3, the DNA is TGCGCCAGCAGCTGGACAGGACAAGATGGCTACACCTTC. V and J are TRBV5-1 and TRBJ1-2; 7 bases line up with TRBD1. Germline V gives CDR1 SGHRS, CDR2 YFSETQ. Trimming removed 3 bases from V and 6 bases from J; junction bases left unmatched: 5. The CDR3 is 13 amino acids.

This clone has only a few counts. J is TRBJ2-7 and V is TRBV7-2, with D perhaps TRBD1 (5 bases). CDR1 is SGHTA and CDR2 is FQGNSA in the germline V gene. V lost 1 base, J lost 7 bases, and 14 bases lay in between. The CDR3 is 14 residues long. The chain's CDR3 is CASSLDAGSREQYF. CDR3 sequence (DNA): TGTGCCAGCAGCTTAGACGCAGGGTCAAGGGAGCAGTACTTC.

This clone was counted only a few times. The rearrangement joins TRBV10-3 to TRBJ1-5; possibly TRBD1 for D (6 bases). The CDR3 covers 14 residues. The germline V gene encodes CDR1 ENHRY and CDR2 SYGVKD. V was pared by 2 bases and J by 4 bases, with 9 bases between. The CDR3 spells CAISEGQQNQPQHF. CDR3 nucleotides: TGTGCCATCAGTGAGGGACAGCAGAATCAGCCCCAGCATTTT.

The chain links TRBV10-2 to TRBJ2-7; tentatively, D is TRBD1 (6 bases). V lost 2 bases and J lost 2, with 13 bases in between. The CDR3 is made up of 15 amino acids. Germline V lookup: CDR1 WSHSY, CDR2 SAAADI. CDR3 loop: CASSEPGQTTYEQYV. The CDR3, as DNA: TGCGCCAGCAGTGAGCCAGGACAGACAACCTACGAGCAGTACGTC.

This clone was seen more than once but under ten times. The chain couples TRBV15 to TRBJ2-3; TRBD2 matches at 8 bases. Losses at the gene ends were 2 bases for V and 0 bases for J; bases not matched to a gene: 16. This CDR3 spans 20 amino acids. CDR1 and CDR2 from the germline V gene are LNHNV and YYDKDF (reference sequence). Written as DNA, the CDR3 is TGTGCCACCAGCAGACGGAATATTAGGAGGACTAGCCTTAGCACAGATACGCAGTATTTT. Encoded protein: CATSRRNIRRTSLSTDTQYF.

V and J are TRBV14 and TRBJ2-3, with 7 bases identical to TRBD2. Trimming at V came to 8 bases and at J to 10 bases, leaving 15 bases not matched to a gene. Germline-derived CDR1 and CDR2 are SGHDN and FVKESK. The CDR3 is 14 residues long. The CDR3, as DNA: TGTGCCAGCCATCCTAGCGGCCGTGTGCTGGCGCAGTATTTT. Amino acid sequence: CASHPSGRVLAQYF.

The chain combines TRBV10-3 with TRBJ1-5; TRBD1 might be the D (5 bases). V lost 10 bases and J 1 base, leaving 14 bases between the germline ends. Germline assignment: CDR1 ENHRY and CDR2 SYGVKD. The length of the CDR3 is 14 residues. CDR3 in amino acids: CATRGRESNQPQHF. The CDR3 DNA follows: TGTGCCACGCGGGGACGGGAGAGCAATCAGCCCCAGCATTTT.

This clone was seen only once. One end of the junction fails to match germline, which may point to a read error. The J gene is TRBJ2-5, the V gene TRBV7-7; perhaps TRBD2 as D (6 bases). CDR1 SSHAT and CDR2 FNYEAQ come from the germline V gene (reference sequence). The CDR3 contains 15 residues. CDR3 amino acids: CASSLAAGYRETQYF. The CDR3 nucleotides read TGTGCTAGCAGCTTAGCCGCGGGGTACCGGGAGACCCAGTACTTC.

This chain joins TRBV11-2 and TRBJ2-1; the match to TRBD1 covers 7 bases. This CDR3 is built from 13 residues. Germline CDR1 is SGHAT and CDR2 is FQNNGV. Germline trimming cut 5 bases from V and 9 bases from J; bases unmatched to any gene: 7. The DNA of the CDR3 is TGTGCCAGCAGCCCGACAGGGTTAGGTGAGCAGTTCTTC. Protein product: CASSPTGLGEQFF. The whole variable domain, remainder taken from reference TRBV11-2 and TRBJ2-1, is EAGVAQSPRYKIIEKRQSVAFWCNPISGHATLYWYQQILGQGPKLLIQFQNNGVVDDSQLPKDRFSAERLKGVDSTLKIQPAKLEDSAVYLCASSPTGLGEQFFGPGTRLTVL.

This chain connects TRBV5-1 to TRBJ1-1; 8 nucleotides align to TRBD1. The length of the CDR3 is 14 residues. Germline trimming cut 3 bases from V and 5 bases from J; bases unmatched to any gene: 6. The germline V gene encodes CDR1 SGHRS and CDR2 YFSETQ. CDR3 nucleotide sequence: TGCGCCAGCAGCTCAACTACAGGGGGAACTGAAGCTTTCTTT. Translating it yields CASSSTTGGTEAFF.

The chain is built from TRBV19 and TRBJ1-1; tentatively, D is TRBD1 (5 bases). V was trimmed by 5 bases and J by 4 bases, leaving 17 bases between them. This CDR3 is 15 amino acids long. Per germline, CDR1 LNHDA and CDR2 SQIVND (reference sequence). CDR3 sequence (DNA): TGTGCCAGTAGTCCCGACAGTACTGGGCGCACTGAAGCTTTCTTT. This encodes CASSPDSTGRTEAFF.